The rows below give T cell receptor beta chains drawn from one sample of a study of blood T cell repertoires in COVID-19. Here immunoSEQ multiplex PCR was the method, and the copy in TCRdb shows in-frame clones only, minus some. The profile shows approximately 240,000 clones, less than 85% of them singletons. Sequencing was carried out using peripheral blood. These receptors came from a woman of 80 years or more with active or convalescent COVID-19. CDR3s include the opening cysteine and the closing phenylalanine or tryptophan. D genes are given only for firm matches. Clone size appears in some rows only: once, few, many, or a class for an expanded clone.

CDR3: CASSLLGRTNEKLFF
DNA: TGCGCCAGCAGCTTGTTGGGGCGAACTAATGAAAAACTGTTTTTT
J: TRBJ1-4
length: 15
V: TRBV5-1
D: -
size: -

CDR3: CASSLTQVNTGELFF
DNA: TGCGCCAGCAGCTTGACGCAGGTGAACACCGGGGAGCTGTTTTTT
J: TRBJ2-2
length: 15
V: TRBV5-1
D: -
size: -

CDR3: CASSIVQDRKETQYF
DNA: TGTGCCAGTAGTATAGTCCAGGACAGGAAAGAGACCCAGTACTTC
J: TRBJ2-5
length: 15
V: TRBV19
D: TRBD1
size: once

CDR3: CASSLSFTQGSGNTIYF
DNA: TGCGCCAGCAGCTTGTCCTTCACTCAGGGGTCTGGAAACACCATATATTTT
J: TRBJ1-3
length: 17
V: TRBV5-1
D: -
size: -

CDR3: CASSPGQGLGYTF
DNA: TGTGCCAGCAGTCCAGGACAGGGGCTTGGCTACACCTTC
J: TRBJ1-2
length: 13
V: TRBV28
D: TRBD1
size: -

CDR3: CASSYSGVRSPLHF
DNA: TGTGCCAGCAGCTACTCAGGTGTGCGTTCACCCCTCCACTTT
J: TRBJ1-6
length: 14
V: TRBV7-9
D: -
size: -

CDR3: CASSMGTGEDEQYF
DNA: TGTGCCAGTAGTATGGGGACAGGGGAGGACGAGCAGTACTTC
J: TRBJ2-7
length: 14
V: TRBV19
D: TRBD1
size: -

CDR3: CASSLKTGTDTQYF
DNA: TGTGCCAGTAGTTTAAAGACTGGCACAGATACGCAGTATTTT
J: TRBJ2-3
length: 14
V: TRBV19
D: -
size: -

CDR3: CASRDRQNYGYTF
DNA: TGTGCCAGCAGGGACAGACAGAACTATGGCTACACCTTC
J: TRBJ1-2
length: 13
V: TRBV5-6
D: -
size: once

CDR3: CASSPGQGYGYTF
DNA: TGTGCCAGCAGTCCTGGACAGGGCTATGGCTACACCTTC
J: TRBJ1-2
length: 13
V: TRBV2
D: TRBD1
size: -

CDR3: CAITLGQGRGYTF
DNA: TGTGCCATCACCCTTGGACAGGGGAGAGGCTACACCTTC
J: TRBJ1-2
length: 13
V: TRBV10-3
D: TRBD1
size: -

CDR3: CASSVLAGRSYEQYF
DNA: TGTGCCAGCAGCGTACTAGCGGGCAGATCCTACGAGCAGTACTTC
J: TRBJ2-7
length: 15
V: TRBV28
D: TRBD2
size: -

CDR3: CASSFFELNTEAFF
DNA: TGCGCCAGCAGCTTCTTCGAGTTAAACACTGAAGCTTTCTTT
J: TRBJ1-1
length: 14
V: TRBV5-1
D: -
size: -

CDR3: CASSYSHSSGQETQYF
DNA: TGTGCCAGCAGTTACTCTCATTCTAGCGGCCAAGAGACCCAGTACTTC
J: TRBJ2-5
length: 16
V: TRBV6-5
D: TRBD2
size: -

CDR3: CATSRDSVRGTEAFF
DNA: TGTGCCACCAGCAGAGATAGCGTACGCGGCACTGAAGCTTTCTTT
J: TRBJ1-1
length: 15
V: TRBV15
D: -
size: -

CDR3: CASSPAGGANTEAFF
DNA: TGTGCCAGCAGCCCAGCAGGGGGCGCGAACACTGAAGCTTTCTTT
J: TRBJ1-1
length: 15
V: TRBV28
D: TRBD1
size: -

CDR3: CASSRYKTGVGNTEAFF
DNA: TGTGCCAGCTCACGATACAAGACAGGGGTCGGGAACACTGAAGCTTTCTTT
J: TRBJ1-1
length: 17
V: TRBV18
D: TRBD1
size: -

CDR3: CASSQGASGGNQPQHF
DNA: TGTGCCAGCAGCCAAGGGGCCAGCGGAGGCAATCAGCCCCAGCATTTT
J: TRBJ1-5
length: 16
V: TRBV3-1/TRBV3-2
D: -
size: -

CDR3: CASSQSVLLYTDTQYF
DNA: TGCGCCAGCAGCCAGAGTGTACTTCTCTACACAGATACGCAGTATTTT
J: TRBJ2-3
length: 16
V: TRBV4-1
D: -
size: -

CDR3: CASSSRQGVEKLFF
DNA: TGTGCCAGCAGCTCGAGACAGGGGGTAGAAAAACTGTTTTTT
J: TRBJ1-4
length: 14
V: TRBV7-2
D: TRBD1
size: -

CDR3: CASSITGGPKNIQYF
DNA: TGTGCCAGTAGTATAACCGGGGGGCCCAAAAACATTCAGTACTTC
J: TRBJ2-4
length: 15
V: TRBV19
D: -
size: -

CDR3: CAGWSSNYGYTF
DNA: TGTGCCGGGTGGAGCAGTAACTATGGCTACACCTTC
J: TRBJ1-2
length: 12
V: TRBV2
D: -
size: -

CDR3: CASSQRGAYGYTF
DNA: TGTGCCAGCAGCCAACGGGGGGCCTATGGCTACACCTTC
J: TRBJ1-2
length: 13
V: TRBV3-1/TRBV3-2
D: -
size: -

CDR3: CASSPPTGTSGTSAYEQYF
DNA: TGTGCCAGCTCGCCTCCTACCGGGACTAGCGGGACAAGTGCCTACGAGCAGTACTTC
J: TRBJ2-7
length: 19
V: TRBV18
D: TRBD2
size: few

CDR3: CSASPQVDRLNTGELFF
DNA: TGCAGTGCTAGTCCCCAGGTCGACCGGTTGAACACCGGGGAGCTGTTTTTT
J: TRBJ2-2
length: 17
V: TRBV20-1
D: -
size: -

CDR3: CASSRGTSDQGQLFF
DNA: TGTGCCAGCAGCCGGGGGACTAGCGATCAGGGGCAGCTGTTTTTT
J: TRBJ2-2
length: 15
V: TRBV5-6
D: TRBD2
size: -

CDR3: CASRASGEQYF
DNA: TGTGCCAGCAGAGCTTCGGGAGAGCAGTACTTC
J: TRBJ2-7
length: 11
V: TRBV3-1/TRBV3-2
D: -
size: -

CDR3: CASLGPDNRGETQYF
DNA: TGTGCCAGCCTAGGCCCTGACAACCGGGGGGAGACCCAGTACTTC
J: TRBJ2-5
length: 15
V: TRBV2
D: -
size: -

CDR3: CASSLAGPNRGYEQYF
DNA: TGTGCCAGCAGCTTAGCCGGTCCCAATCGTGGCTACGAGCAGTACTTC
J: TRBJ2-7
length: 16
V: TRBV11-2
D: -
size: -

CDR3: CASSFLTDRGDSPLHF
DNA: TGCGCCAGCAGCTTCTTGACAGACCGTGGGGATTCACCCCTCCACTTT
J: TRBJ1-6
length: 16
V: TRBV5-1
D: -
size: -

CDR3: CASSQGGRGSFGQFF
DNA: TGTGCCAGCAGCCAAGGTGGGCGGGGCTCCTTTGGGCAGTTCTTC
J: TRBJ2-1
length: 15
V: TRBV4-2
D: -
size: -

CDR3: CASSLEGGVEKLFF
DNA: TGTGCCAGCAGCTTGGAAGGGGGAGTGGAAAAACTGTTTTTT
J: TRBJ1-4
length: 14
V: TRBV5-4
D: -
size: -

CDR3: CASSFSVPGTEAFF
DNA: TGTGCCAGCAGTTTCTCCGTTCCCGGGACTGAAGCTTTCTTT
J: TRBJ1-1
length: 14
V: TRBV27
D: -
size: -

CDR3: CAISESLGGSGYGYTF
DNA: TGTGCCATCAGTGAGAGTTTAGGGGGTTCGGGCTATGGCTACACCTTC
J: TRBJ1-2
length: 16
V: TRBV10-3
D: -
size: -

CDR3: CASSHRRPGSGGSDEQYF
DNA: TGTGCCAGCAGTCACAGACGGCCGGGTAGCGGGGGGTCCGACGAGCAGTACTTC
J: TRBJ2-7
length: 18
V: TRBV28
D: TRBD2
size: -

CDR3: CASSFGGKYQETQYF
DNA: TGTGCCAGCAGCTTCGGCGGGAAATACCAAGAGACCCAGTACTTC
J: TRBJ2-5
length: 15
V: TRBV7-7
D: -
size: -

CDR3: CASSLGLQGVNEQYF
DNA: TGTGCCAGCAGCTTAGGGTTGCAGGGGGTCAACGAGCAGTACTTC
J: TRBJ2-7
length: 15
V: TRBV11-2
D: TRBD1
size: few

CDR3: CASSWTGGTEAFF
DNA: TGCGCCAGCAGTTGGACAGGGGGCACTGAAGCTTTCTTT
J: TRBJ1-1
length: 13
V: TRBV10-1
D: TRBD1
size: -

CDR3: CASSQGSFSRVGPGGSYNEQFF
DNA: TGTGCCAGCAGCCAAGGGTCCTTTAGTAGGGTTGGTCCGGGAGGGTCCTACAATGAGCAGTTCTTC
J: TRBJ2-1
length: 22
V: TRBV3-1/TRBV3-2
D: TRBD2
size: -

CDR3: CASSLTGTGVYGYTF
DNA: TGTGCCAGCAGCTTAACAGGGACAGGCGTCTATGGCTACACCTTC
J: TRBJ1-2
length: 15
V: TRBV5-4
D: TRBD1
size: once

CDR3: CAWSGPRVGTQYF
DNA: TGTGCCTGGAGTGGACCCCGGGTGGGGACCCAGTACTTC
J: TRBJ2-5
length: 13
V: TRBV30
D: -
size: -

CDR3: CASSKDRAGGYTF
DNA: TGTGCCAGTAGTAAGGACAGGGCGGGAGGCTACACCTTC
J: TRBJ1-2
length: 13
V: TRBV19
D: TRBD1
size: -

CDR3: CASRRTSGITDTQYF
DNA: TGTGCCAGTAGGAGGACTAGCGGTATCACAGATACGCAGTATTTT
J: TRBJ2-3
length: 15
V: TRBV19
D: TRBD2
size: once

CDR3: CASSRTGLIYEQYF
DNA: TGTGCCAGCAGCCGGACAGGGCTAATCTACGAGCAGTACTTC
J: TRBJ2-7
length: 14
V: TRBV28
D: TRBD1
size: -

CDR3: CASSFTTGTNEKLFF
DNA: TGTGCCAGCAGCTTTACGACAGGGACAAATGAAAAACTGTTTTTT
J: TRBJ1-4
length: 15
V: TRBV7-9
D: TRBD1
size: -

CDR3: CASSELGQGYGYTF
DNA: TGTGCCAGCAGTGAATTAGGGCAGGGATATGGCTACACCTTC
J: TRBJ1-2
length: 14
V: TRBV2
D: -
size: few

CDR3: CASSKTGGTDTQYF
DNA: TGTGCCAGTAGTAAAACAGGGGGCACAGATACGCAGTATTTT
J: TRBJ2-3
length: 14
V: TRBV19
D: TRBD1
size: -

CDR3: CASSKEQGLAGKSYEQYF
DNA: TGTGCCAGCAGCAAAGAACAGGGACTAGCGGGTAAATCCTACGAGCAGTACTTC
J: TRBJ2-7
length: 18
V: TRBV21-1
D: -
size: -

CDR3: CASSKTGVGSYNEQFF
DNA: TGTGCCAGTAGTAAAACAGGGGTAGGCTCCTACAATGAGCAGTTCTTC
J: TRBJ2-1
length: 16
V: TRBV19
D: TRBD1
size: -

CDR3: CASSPGPAGQGSPLHF
DNA: TGCGCCAGCAGCCCCGGGCCCGCGGGACAGGGTTCACCCCTCCACTTT
J: TRBJ1-6
length: 16
V: TRBV5-1
D: TRBD1
size: few

CDR3: CAISENDSLSRAFF
DNA: TGTGCCATCAGTGAGAACGACAGTCTATCACGAGCTTTCTTT
J: TRBJ1-1
length: 14
V: TRBV10-3
D: -
size: -

CDR3: CASGGRENSPLHF
DNA: TGTGCCAGCGGAGGACGGGAAAATTCACCCCTCCACTTT
J: TRBJ1-6
length: 13
V: TRBV7-2
D: -
size: -

CDR3: CASITMGGYTF
DNA: TGTGCCAGCATAACGATGGGCGGCTACACCTTC
J: TRBJ1-2
length: 11
V: TRBV28
D: -
size: -

CDR3: CASSVRAGENTQYF
DNA: TGTGCCAGCAGTGTTCGGGCGGGAGAGAATACGCAGTATTTT
J: TRBJ2-3
length: 14
V: TRBV2
D: TRBD2
size: -

CDR3: CAIKSSGSDTGELFF
DNA: TGTGCCATCAAGTCTAGCGGGAGTGACACCGGGGAGCTGTTTTTT
J: TRBJ2-2
length: 15
V: TRBV10-3
D: TRBD2
size: -